These 3 T cell receptor beta chains were sequenced from one sample in a study of blood T cell repertoires in COVID-19. Clones were sequenced by immunoSEQ multiplex PCR, and TCRdb holds only the in-frame ones, with some missing. The sample holds tens of thousands of clones, under 90% seen once. What was sequenced was peripheral blood. The receptor set was obtained from an older woman with acute or convalescent COVID-19.

The chain uses TRBV11-2 and TRBJ2-1; TRBD2 matches at 9 bases. The CDR3 length is 14 residues. CDR1 is SGHAT, CDR2 FQNNGV, per germline. J was trimmed by 6 bases and V by 3 bases; bases with no gene match: 3. The CDR3 loop reads CASSFAGGPNEQFF. Written as DNA, the CDR3 is TGTGCCAGCAGCTTCGCGGGAGGGCCCAATGAGCAGTTCTTC.

V and J are TRBV28 and TRBJ1-6; 7 bases line up with TRBD1. The CDR3 has 14 residues. Per germline, CDR1 MDHEN and CDR2 SYDVKM. J was trimmed by 10 bases and V by 2 bases; bases with no gene match: 5. CDR3 sequence: CASSLPGQSSPLHF. The CDR3 region has the DNA TGTGCCAGCAGTTTACCGGGACAGTCCTCACCCCTCCACTTT.

This chain uses TRBV19 with TRBJ1-1; D may be TRBD1 (5 bases). Trimming left V 6 bases short and J 4 bases short, with 24 bases between. Germline V gene data show CDR1 as LNHDA and CDR2 as SQIVND (reference sequence). This CDR3 has 17 amino acids. For the CDR3, the DNA is TGTGCCAGTAGCCCAACCGCCGGGGGTCCCGGGGGCACTGAAGCTTTCTTT. As protein: CASSPTAGGPGGTEAFF.